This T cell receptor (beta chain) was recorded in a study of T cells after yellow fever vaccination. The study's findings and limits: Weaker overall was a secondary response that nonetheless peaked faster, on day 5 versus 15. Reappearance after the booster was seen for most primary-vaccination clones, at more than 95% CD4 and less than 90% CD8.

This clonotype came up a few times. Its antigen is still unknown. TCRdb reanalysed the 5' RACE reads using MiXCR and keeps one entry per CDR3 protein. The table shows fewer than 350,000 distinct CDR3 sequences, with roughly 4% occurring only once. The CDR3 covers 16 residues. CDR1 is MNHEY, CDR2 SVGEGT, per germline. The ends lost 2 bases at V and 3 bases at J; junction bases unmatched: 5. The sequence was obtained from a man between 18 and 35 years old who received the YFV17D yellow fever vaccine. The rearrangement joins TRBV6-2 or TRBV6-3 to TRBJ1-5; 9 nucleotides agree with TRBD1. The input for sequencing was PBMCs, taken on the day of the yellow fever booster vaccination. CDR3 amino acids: CASSYGTGLYNQPQHF. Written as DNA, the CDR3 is TGTGCCAGCAGTTACGGGACAGGGCTCTACAATCAGCCCCAGCATTTT.